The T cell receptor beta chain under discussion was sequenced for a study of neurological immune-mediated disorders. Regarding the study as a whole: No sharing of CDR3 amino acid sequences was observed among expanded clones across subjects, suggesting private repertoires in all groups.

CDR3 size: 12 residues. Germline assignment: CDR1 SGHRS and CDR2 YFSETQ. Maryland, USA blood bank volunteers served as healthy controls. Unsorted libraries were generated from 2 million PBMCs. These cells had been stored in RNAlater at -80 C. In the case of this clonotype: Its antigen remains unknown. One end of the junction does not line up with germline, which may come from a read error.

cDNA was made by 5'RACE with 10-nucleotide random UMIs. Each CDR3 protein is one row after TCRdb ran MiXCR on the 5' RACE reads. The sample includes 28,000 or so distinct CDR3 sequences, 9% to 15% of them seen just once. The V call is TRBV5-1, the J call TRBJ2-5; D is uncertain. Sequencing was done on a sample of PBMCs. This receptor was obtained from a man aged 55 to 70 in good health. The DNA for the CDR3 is TGCGCCAGCAGTCTCACTCAAGGGACCCAGTACTTC. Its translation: CASSLTQGTQYF.